What follows are 8 T cell receptor beta chains derived from one specimen sequenced in a study of spatial heterogeneity in lung cancer (dated by TCRdb to the late 2010s). The library relied on 5' RACE. The data were produced on a NextSeq 500. Through fastp at Q25 and MiXCR, TCRdb rebuilt clones from the public reads, retaining in-frame beta chains. Every CDR3 protein is listed once, alongside the most common genes and DNA of its rows. Counted in this sample were around 18,000 distinct CDR3 sequences; approximately 5% of them appeared once. 10% to 13% of the sample lies in the top ten. What the work shows at the level of the full study, not this receptor alone: The tumor nonsynonymous mutation count correlated with the number of expanded intratumoral alpha and beta TCRs.

These TCRs are of unknown antigen specificity. The intended sense of this specimen's time point label: sample taken at primary tumor resection. The starting material was lung tumor tissue, obtained at surgery. These receptors came from a female donor with early-stage non-small cell lung cancer.

This chain joins TRBV5-4 and TRBJ2-5; TRBD2 matches at 7 bases. The CDR3 consists of 15 residues. The V gene's germline CDR1 is SGHNT and CDR2 YYREEE (reference sequence). With 7 bases clipped from V and 1 base from J, the junction kept 10 bases outside the gene matches. In nucleotides, the CDR3 is TGTGCCAGCTCAACCCCCCGGGAGGCCCAAGAGACCCAGTACTTC. Translating gives CASSTPREAQETQYF.

This clonotype came up many times. The CDR3 sequence is CASRPGLAGLGEQFF. CDR3 nucleotide sequence: TGTGCCAGCAGGCCGGGACTAGCGGGCTTGGGTGAGCAGTTCTTC. The V call is TRBV2, the J call TRBJ2-1; 12 bases map to TRBD2. The CDR3 is 15 amino acids. The trim removed 6 bases at V and 9 bases at J, leaving 9 bases unmatched. Germline values: CDR1 SNHLY, CDR2 FYNNEI.

This clonotype is deemed medium-sized. The genes are TRBV24-1 and TRBJ2-1, with D possibly matching TRBD2 (6 bases). Looked up from germline, CDR1 is KGHDR and CDR2 is SFDVKD. The CDR3 has 14 residues. Trimming cost V 4 bases and J 5 bases, with 11 bases left between them. The CDR3, as DNA: TGTGCCACCAGTGAGACTAGTGGGGACAATGAGCAGTTCTTC. Translation: CATSETSGDNEQFF.

This clonotype was seen at least ten times. The gene calls are TRBV19 and TRBJ2-2; D possibly uses TRBD1 or TRBD2 (6 bases each). CDR1 LNHDA and CDR2 SQIVND come from the germline V gene (reference sequence). The V gene lost 9 bases and the J gene lost 0 bases, with 14 bases spanning the gap. The CDR3 length is 15 residues. The CDR3 coding sequence is TGTGCCAGCCGTGGGGGGACACCGAACACCGGGGAGCTGTTTTTT. This sequence encodes CASRGGTPNTGELFF.

This clonotype was recorded at least ten times. The chain is built from TRBV28 and TRBJ1-1; 7 bases are a match to TRBD1. Losses at the gene ends were 3 bases for V and 0 bases for J; bases not matched to a gene: 7. The CDR3 totals 16 residues. Looked up from germline, CDR1 is MDHEN and CDR2 is SYDVKM. Here the CDR3 reads CASSFGRQGMNTEAFF. Written as DNA, the CDR3 is TGTGCCAGCAGTTTTGGGAGACAGGGTATGAACACTGAAGCTTTCTTT.

This clonotype was recorded many times. This chain connects TRBV2 to TRBJ2-3; 14 positions agree with TRBD2. CDR1 and CDR2 (germline): SNHLY, FYNNEI. This CDR3 region has 14 residues. V gave up 7 bases and J gave up 8 bases; unmatched junction bases: 5. The CDR3 protein is CASTGTSGSRTQYF. The CDR3, as DNA: TGTGCCAGCACCGGGACTAGCGGGAGTCGTACGCAGTATTTT.

The sample holds many counts of this clonotype. The chain couples TRBV5-1 to TRBJ1-3, with D possibly matching TRBD1 (6 bases). V was trimmed by 1 base and J by 0 bases, leaving 11 bases between them. The CDR3 consists of 16 residues. CDR1 is SGHRS, CDR2 YFSETQ, per germline. The CDR3, as DNA: TGCGCCAGCAGCTTGCAGGGGTCGAGCTCTGGAAACACCATATATTTT. Translated, it gives CASSLQGSSSGNTIYF.

This clonotype was seen a handful of times. CDR3: CASSPLGAHNEQFF. As DNA, the CDR3 is TGTGCCAGCAGTCCCTTGGGGGCCCACAATGAGCAGTTCTTC. The rearrangement joins TRBV27 to TRBJ2-1, with a possible D match to TRBD1 (6 bases). This CDR3 is 14 amino acids long. The germline V and J ends were trimmed by 5 bases and 5 bases, with 13 bases remaining between them. CDR1 is MNHEY and CDR2 is SMNVEV in the germline V gene (reference sequence).